Shown below are 27 T cell receptor beta chains from a single sample sequenced in a study of blood T cell repertoires in COVID-19. Using immunoSEQ multiplex PCR, the repertoire was profiled, and TCRdb retains in-frame clones only, with some absent. The sample lists about 140,000 clones, roughly 88% occurring once. The sample taken for sequencing was peripheral blood. These receptors were obtained from a woman aged 55-69 years with acute or convalescent COVID-19.

The V call is TRBV24-1, the J call TRBJ1-5; TRBD1 matches at 8 bases. This CDR3 contains 15 residues. Germline V gives CDR1 KGHDR, CDR2 SFDVKD. Trimming took 4 bases from V and 5 from J; bases not matched to a gene: 6. The CDR3 sequence: CATSDRQGYDQPQHF. The CDR3, as DNA: TGTGCCACCAGTGACAGACAGGGGTACGATCAGCCCCAGCATTTT.

This chain uses TRBV18 with TRBJ1-6; D not certain. The CDR3 has 15 residues. The germline V gene encodes CDR1 KGHSH and CDR2 LQKENI. Trimming left V 2 bases short and J 5 bases short, with 10 bases between. CDR3 coding DNA: TGTGCCAGCTCACCAGCGGGGAGTGATAATTCACCCCTCCACTTT. It yields the protein CASSPAGSDNSPLHF. Full variable domain (outside the CDR3, taken from reference TRBV18 and TRBJ1-6): NAGVMQNPRHLVRRRGQEARLRCSPMKGHSHVYWYRQLPEEGLKFMVYLQKENIIDESGMPKERFSAEFPKEGPSILRIQQVVRGDSAAYFCASSPAGSDNSPLHFGNGTRLTVT.

The gene calls are TRBV6-2 or TRBV6-3 and TRBJ2-1, with 11 nucleotides matching TRBD2. The CDR3 is 20 residues long. CDR1 MNHEY and CDR2 SVGEGT come from the germline V gene. Losses at the gene ends were 2 bases for V and 0 bases for J; bases not matched to a gene: 12. The chain's CDR3 is CASSYPGLAGGLSSYNEQFF. DNA for the CDR3: TGTGCCAGCAGTTACCCGGGGCTAGCGGGGGGTTTAAGCTCCTACAATGAGCAGTTCTTC.

This rearrangement joins TRBV27 to TRBJ1-1; no clear D. Germline-derived CDR1 and CDR2 are MNHEY and SMNVEV (reference sequence). Trimming took 4 bases from V and 4 from J, leaving 10 bases between them. This CDR3 has 13 residues. The CDR3 is CASSYGGRTEAFF. The CDR3 DNA is TGTGCCAGCAGTTATGGCGGCCGCACTGAAGCTTTCTTT.

This chain joins TRBV28 and TRBJ2-1; 12 positions agree with TRBD2. V lost 6 bases and J lost 4; bases outside the gene matches: 10. The CDR3 runs to 17 residues. Germline-derived CDR1 and CDR2 are MDHEN and SYDVKM. The CDR3 sequence: CASSPTSGGPEYNEQFF. As DNA, the CDR3 is TGTGCCAGCAGCCCTACTAGCGGGGGGCCCGAATACAATGAGCAGTTCTTC.

V gene TRBV5-5 combines with J gene TRBJ1-2; 7 nucleotides agree with TRBD1. After removal of 4 bases from V and 8 bases from J, the junction contained 8 bases not matched to a gene. This CDR3 has 13 amino acids. The germline CDR1 and CDR2 sequences are SGHKS and YYEKEE (reference sequence). The CDR3 sequence is CASSTGQVPGYTF. CDR3 coding DNA: TGTGCCAGCAGCACCGGACAGGTTCCGGGCTACACCTTC.

This chain links TRBV12-2 with TRBJ1-2. TRBV12-2 is assigned pseudogene status. The CDR3 has 15 residues. CDR3 in amino acids: CASRRGGDRCYGYTF. The CDR3 DNA reads TGTGCAAGTCGCCGAGGGGGGGATAGGTGCTATGGCTACACCTTC.

The gene calls are TRBV5-4 and TRBJ2-2, with D perhaps matching TRBD1 (5 bases). CDR1 SGHNT and CDR2 YYREEE come from the germline V gene (reference sequence). This CDR3 has 16 residues. Trimming left V 4 bases short and J 2 bases short, with 15 bases between. The CDR3 nucleotides read TGTGCCAGCAGCCCACCTCCTACAGGAAACACCGGGGAGCTGTTTTTT. The encoded protein is CASSPPPTGNTGELFF.

The chain is built from TRBV7-8 and TRBJ1-2, with D unclear. The CDR3 loop spans 16 amino acids. The V gene's germline CDR1 is SGHVS and CDR2 FQNEAQ. Between the trimmed V and J ends, which lost 0 bases and 2 bases, there was a span of 13 bases. In DNA, the CDR3 is TGTGCCAGCAGCTTAGCCGGAGGGTACTTAAACTATGGCTACACCTTC. This gives the protein CASSLAGGYLNYGYTF. Filled out from reference TRBV7-8 and TRBJ1-2, the complete variable domain reads GAGVSQSPRYKVAKRGQDVALRCDPISGHVSLFWYQQALGQGPEFLTYFQNEAQLDKSGLPSDRFFAERPEGSVSTLKIQRTQQEDSAVYLCASSLAGGYLNYGYTFGSGTRLTVV.

The rearrangement links TRBV5-5 to TRBJ2-7; possible D gene TRBD1, 6 bases. The V end lost 4 bases, the J end lost 4 bases, and 12 bases lay between the germline ends. The germline CDR1 and CDR2 sequences are SGHKS and YYEKEE (reference sequence). The CDR3 runs 13 residues. DNA of the CDR3: TGTGCCAGCAGCCCGGACAGCCATTACGAGCAGTACTTC. This codes for CASSPDSHYEQYF.

This chain joins TRBV6-5 and TRBJ2-7; TRBD2 aligns across 11 bases. CDR3 size: 13 residues. Unmatched junction bases numbered 1, after V lost 7 bases and J lost 2 bases. Germline CDR1 reads MNHEY; CDR2 reads SVGAGI. The CDR3 DNA reads TGTGCCAGCAAGACTAGCGGGACCTACGAGCAGTACTTC. It translates to CASKTSGTYEQYF.

The rearrangement joins TRBV30 to TRBJ1-2, with D uncertain. This CDR3 is built from 15 residues. Germline lookup yields CDR1 GTSNPN and CDR2 SVGIG (reference sequence). V shed 3 bases and J shed 4 bases, with 18 bases lying between them. CDR3 bases: TGTGCCTGGAGCTTATCTTCGGGAGCGGCCTATGGCTACACCTTC. As protein: CAWSLSSGAAYGYTF.

The V call is TRBV6-6, the J call TRBJ1-6; D is uncertain. Trimming cost V 8 bases and J 10 bases, with 15 bases left between them. CDR1 and CDR2 from the germline V gene are MNHNY and SVGAGI (reference sequence). There are 13 residues in the CDR3. In DNA, the CDR3 is TGTGCCAGCCAAGAACCGGGCGGGTCACCCCTCCACTTT. It codes for CASQEPGGSPLHF.

This chain links TRBV6-5 with TRBJ2-1; no clear D gene. The V end was cut by 2 bases, the J end by 4 bases, with 6 bases between. Germline V gives CDR1 MNHEY, CDR2 SVGAGI. The CDR3 has 13 residues. CDR3 in amino acids: CASSYDGYNEQFF. Written as DNA, the CDR3 is TGTGCCAGCAGTTACGACGGGTACAATGAGCAGTTCTTC.

This CDR3 is CASSWTKANYGYTF. The CDR3 coding sequence is TGTGCCAGCAGTTGGACAAAGGCTAACTATGGCTACACCTTC. This chain uses TRBV6-5 with TRBJ1-2, with D possibly matching TRBD1 (5 bases). Trimming removed 4 bases at V and 0 bases at J, with 9 bases between. CDR3 size: 14 residues. Germline V gene sequence: CDR1 MNHEY, CDR2 SVGAGI.

The CDR3, as DNA: TGTGCCAGCAGCGTAGGAGGGGGGGCGGCCAAAAACATTCAGTACTTC. It is translated as CASSVGGGAAKNIQYF. The chain uses TRBV7-2 and TRBJ2-4; D may be TRBD2 (7 bases). Between the trimmed V and J ends, which lost 5 bases and 1 base, there was a span of 15 bases. Germline V gene data show CDR1 as SGHTA and CDR2 as FQGNSA. CDR3 length: 16 amino acids. The entire variable domain, with the rest obtained from reference TRBV7-2 and TRBJ2-4, is as follows: GAGVSQSPSNKVTEKGKDVELRCDPISGHTALYWYRQSLGQGLEFLIYFQGNSAPDKSGLPSDRFSAERTGGSVSTLTIQRTQQEDSAVYLCASSVGGGAAKNIQYFGAGTRLSVL.

Comment on this clone: This sample includes further DNA sequences coding for the same CDR3. CDR3 amino acids: CASSLEGQGNYGYTF. CDR3 nucleotides: TGCGCCAGCAGCTTGGAGGGACAGGGAAACTATGGCTACACCTTC. The chain is built from TRBV5-1 and TRBJ1-2; 9 bases map to TRBD1. The V gene's germline CDR1 is SGHRS and CDR2 YFSETQ. Unmatched junction bases numbered 2, after V lost 0 bases and J lost 2 bases. The CDR3 is made up of 15 amino acids.

In its sample, this clone was seen once. The chain has TRBV5-5 and TRBJ1-3; 12 nucleotides agree with TRBD1. J gave up 9 bases and V 4 bases, and 8 bases lay outside the gene matches. Per the germline V gene, CDR1 is SGHKS and CDR2 is YYEKEE (reference sequence). The CDR3 totals 15 residues. Here the CDR3 reads CASSPGQGAESTIYF. The CDR3 nucleotides read TGTGCCAGCAGCCCGGGACAGGGGGCGGAAAGCACCATATATTTT.

The chain joins TRBV5-1 to TRBJ1-1; D gene uncertain. Deletions cut 0 bases from V and 3 bases from J, with 3 bases between. Germline V gene lookup returns CDR1 SGHRS and CDR2 YFSETQ. The CDR3 is 12 amino acids. The CDR3 nucleotides are TGCGCCAGCAGCTTGGGAGACACTGAAGCTTTCTTT. Its translation: CASSLGDTEAFF.

The chain is built from TRBV5-1 and TRBJ1-2, with 8 positions matching TRBD1. V lost 4 bases to trimming and J lost 3 bases; unmatched junction nucleotides: 2. The CDR3 covers 13 residues. Germline loops: CDR1 SGHRS, CDR2 YFSETQ. For the CDR3, the DNA is TGCGCCAGCAGCGAGGGACAGGACTATGGCTACACCTTC. Amino acids: CASSEGQDYGYTF.

The CDR3 nucleotides read TGTGCCTGGAGTGTACAGGGGGCGCGAGTCTATGGCTACACCTTC. The encoded protein is CAWSVQGARVYGYTF. The genes are TRBV30 and TRBJ1-2, with 9 bases aligning to TRBD1. This CDR3 region has 15 residues. Germline V gene sequence: CDR1 GTSNPN, CDR2 SVGIG (reference sequence). The V segment lost 0 bases and the J segment 4 bases; nucleotides outside the gene matches: 6.

This rearrangement joins TRBV9 to TRBJ1-5; 7 bases align to TRBD1. Germline V lookup: CDR1 SGDLS, CDR2 YYNGEE. This CDR3 spans 15 amino acids. V lost 1 base to trimming and J lost 4 bases; unmatched junction nucleotides: 5. In DNA form, the CDR3 reads TGTGCCAGCAGCGTATCAGGGGGAACAAATCAGCCCCAGCATTTT. Its protein product is CASSVSGGTNQPQHF. Looking up the rest from reference TRBV9 and TRBJ1-5 gives the full variable domain: DSGVTQTPKHLITATGQRVTLRCSPRSGDLSVYWYQQSLDQGLQFLIQYYNGEERAKGNILERFSAQQFPDLHSELNLSSLELGDSALYFCASSVSGGTNQPQHFGDGTRLSIL.

The rearrangement joins TRBV4-3 to TRBJ2-2, with D perhaps matching TRBD2 (6 bases). The germline V and J ends were trimmed by 0 bases and 4 bases, with 15 bases remaining between them. The CDR3 totals 17 residues. CDR1 is LGHNA and CDR2 is YSLEER in the germline V gene. CDR3 in DNA: TGCGCCAGCAGCCAAGATTTATGGCGGGGACTCACCGGGGAGCTGTTTTTT. Its translation is CASSQDLWRGLTGELFF.

This chain uses TRBV4-3 with TRBJ1-6; a weak D match, TRBD1 (5 bases). Trimming shortened V by 0 bases and J by 4 bases, and 16 bases separated the two germline ends. Per the germline V gene, CDR1 is LGHNA and CDR2 is YSLEER. The CDR3 has 18 amino acids. CDR3: CASSQDPQGTVYNSPLHF. The CDR3, as DNA: TGCGCCAGCAGCCAAGATCCCCAGGGAACCGTATATAATTCACCCCTCCACTTT.

The chain is built from TRBV4-3 and TRBJ1-1; 11 nucleotides agree with TRBD1. The trim removed 4 bases at V and 6 bases at J, leaving 7 bases unmatched. Germline assignment: CDR1 LGHNA and CDR2 YSLEER. The CDR3 runs to 15 residues. The CDR3 region is CASSPRDRGLSEAFF. In DNA form, the CDR3 reads TGCGCCAGCAGCCCCCGGGACAGGGGGTTGTCTGAAGCTTTCTTT.

This clone was picked up one time. V usage is TRBV18 and J usage is TRBJ2-5; D may be TRBD2 (5 bases). V lost 3 bases, J lost 4 bases, and 6 bases lay in between. This CDR3 is 12 amino acids long. Germline V gives CDR1 KGHSH, CDR2 LQKENI. CDR3 in amino acids: CASSPSGETQYF. The CDR3 DNA is TGTGCCAGCTCACCGAGCGGAGAGACCCAGTACTTC.

The chain combines TRBV28 with TRBJ2-1, with D possibly being TRBD2 (7 bases). The CDR3 is 16 amino acids. CDR1 and CDR2 from the germline V gene are MDHEN and SYDVKM. The germline V and J ends were trimmed by 7 bases and 4 bases, with 20 bases remaining between them. The CDR3 nucleotides are TGTGCCAGCAATCACCAGGTGGGGGGGGCTTACAATGAGCAGTTCTTC. The encoded protein is CASNHQVGGAYNEQFF.